This T cell receptor beta chain was sequenced in a study of blood T cell repertoires in COVID-19. Overall study: In each case, the material was cDNA or gDNA derived from T cells, B-cell-depleted T cells, or PBMCs.

The CDR3 is made up of 17 amino acids. Germline lookup yields CDR1 LNHDA and CDR2 SQIVND (reference sequence). With 5 bases clipped from V and 2 bases from J, the junction kept 10 bases outside the gene matches. As originally analysed: How many nucleated cells were present was estimated from reference gene primer amplification. Clones were read by immunoSEQ multiplex PCR, and TCRdb kept only the in-frame ones, dropping some. The D gene and trimming were derived from the DNA, and the V and J assignments and clone size from that table. The sample contains 55,000 to 70,000 clones, about four fifths of which appear only once. The count of this clone is one.

The receptor's source is a woman of 80 years or more with acute or convalescent COVID-19. The rearrangement links TRBV19 to TRBJ2-5, with 11 bases lining up with TRBD2. Sequenced: peripheral blood. The DNA of the CDR3 is TGTGCCAGTAGTGTTCAGACTAGCGGGGCCACACAAGAGACCCAGTACTTC. Translating gives CASSVQTSGATQETQYF.